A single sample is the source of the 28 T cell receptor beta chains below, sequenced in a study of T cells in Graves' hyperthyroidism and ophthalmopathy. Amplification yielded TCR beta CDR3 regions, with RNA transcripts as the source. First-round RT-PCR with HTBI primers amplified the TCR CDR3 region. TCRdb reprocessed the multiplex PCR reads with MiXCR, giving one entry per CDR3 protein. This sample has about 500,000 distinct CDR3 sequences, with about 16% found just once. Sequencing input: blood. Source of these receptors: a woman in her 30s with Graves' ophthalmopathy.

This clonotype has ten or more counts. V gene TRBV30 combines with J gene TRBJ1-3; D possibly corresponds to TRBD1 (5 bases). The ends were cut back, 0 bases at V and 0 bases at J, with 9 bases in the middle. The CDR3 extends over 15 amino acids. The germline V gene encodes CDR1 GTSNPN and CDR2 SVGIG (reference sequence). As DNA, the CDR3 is TGTGCCTGGAGTGTGACAGCCCCCTCTGGAAACACCATATATTTT. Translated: CAWSVTAPSGNTIYF.

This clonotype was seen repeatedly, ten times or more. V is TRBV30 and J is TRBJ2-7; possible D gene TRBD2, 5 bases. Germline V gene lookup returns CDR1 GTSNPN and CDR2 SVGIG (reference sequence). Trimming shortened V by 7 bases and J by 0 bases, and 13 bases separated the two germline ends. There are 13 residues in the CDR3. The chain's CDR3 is CAFEVGNSYEQYF. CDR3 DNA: TGTGCCTTCGAGGTCGGGAACTCCTACGAGCAGTACTTC.

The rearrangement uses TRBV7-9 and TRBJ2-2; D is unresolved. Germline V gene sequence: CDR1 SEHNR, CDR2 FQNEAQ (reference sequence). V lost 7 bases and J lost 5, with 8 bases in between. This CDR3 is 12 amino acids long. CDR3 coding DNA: TGTGCCAGCACCCCTATGACCGGGGAGCTGTTTTTT. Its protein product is CASTPMTGELFF.

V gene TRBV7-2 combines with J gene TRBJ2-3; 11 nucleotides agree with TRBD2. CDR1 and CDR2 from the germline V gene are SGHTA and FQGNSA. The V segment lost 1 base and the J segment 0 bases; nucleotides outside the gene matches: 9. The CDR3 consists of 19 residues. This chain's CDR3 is CASSLDPGLADRSTDTQYF. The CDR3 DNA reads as TGTGCCAGCAGCTTAGATCCGGGACTAGCGGACCGAAGCACAGATACGCAGTATTTT.

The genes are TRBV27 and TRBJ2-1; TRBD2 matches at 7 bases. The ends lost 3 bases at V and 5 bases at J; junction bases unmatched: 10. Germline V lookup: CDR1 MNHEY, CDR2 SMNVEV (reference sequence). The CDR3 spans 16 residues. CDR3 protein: CASSFLAVLANNEQFF. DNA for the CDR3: TGTGCCAGCAGTTTTTTGGCGGTACTAGCGAACAATGAGCAGTTCTTC.

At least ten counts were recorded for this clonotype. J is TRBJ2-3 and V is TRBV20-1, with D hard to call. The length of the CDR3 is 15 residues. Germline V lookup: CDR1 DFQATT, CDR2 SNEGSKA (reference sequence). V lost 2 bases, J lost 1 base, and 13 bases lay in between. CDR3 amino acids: CSARRPTRRTDTQYF. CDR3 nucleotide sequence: TGCAGTGCTAGAAGACCTACCCGCCGCACAGATACGCAGTATTTT.

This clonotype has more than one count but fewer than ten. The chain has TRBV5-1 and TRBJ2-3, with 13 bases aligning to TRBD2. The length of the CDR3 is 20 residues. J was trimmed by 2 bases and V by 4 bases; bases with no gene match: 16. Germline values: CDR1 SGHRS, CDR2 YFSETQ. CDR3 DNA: TGCGCCAGCAGCACCCCACTAGCGGGAGGGAAGATAACTAACACAGATACGCAGTATTTT. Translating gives CASSTPLAGGKITNTDTQYF. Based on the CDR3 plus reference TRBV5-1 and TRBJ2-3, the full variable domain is KAGVTQTPRYLIKTRGQQVTLSCSPISGHRSVSWYQQTPGQGLQFLFEYFSETQRNKGNFPGRFSGRQFSNSRSEMNVSTLELGDSALYLCASSTPLAGGKITNTDTQYFGPGTRLTVL.

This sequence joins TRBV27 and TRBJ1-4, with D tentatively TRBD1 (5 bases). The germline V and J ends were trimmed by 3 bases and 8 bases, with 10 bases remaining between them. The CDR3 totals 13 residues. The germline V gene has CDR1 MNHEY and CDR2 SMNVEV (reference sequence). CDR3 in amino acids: CASSLVGEEKLFF. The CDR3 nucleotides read TGTGCCAGCAGTTTGGTAGGGGAGGAAAAACTGTTTTTT.

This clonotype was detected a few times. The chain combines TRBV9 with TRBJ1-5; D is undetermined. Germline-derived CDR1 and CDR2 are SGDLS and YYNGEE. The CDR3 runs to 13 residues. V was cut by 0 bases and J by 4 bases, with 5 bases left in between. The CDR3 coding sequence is TGTGCCAGCAGCGTAGGACTTAATCAGCCCCAGCATTTT. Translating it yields CASSVGLNQPQHF. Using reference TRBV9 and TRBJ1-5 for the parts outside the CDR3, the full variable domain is DSGVTQTPKHLITATGQRVTLRCSPRSGDLSVYWYQQSLDQGLQFLIQYYNGEERAKGNILERFSAQQFPDLHSELNLSSLELGDSALYFCASSVGLNQPQHFGDGTRLSIL.

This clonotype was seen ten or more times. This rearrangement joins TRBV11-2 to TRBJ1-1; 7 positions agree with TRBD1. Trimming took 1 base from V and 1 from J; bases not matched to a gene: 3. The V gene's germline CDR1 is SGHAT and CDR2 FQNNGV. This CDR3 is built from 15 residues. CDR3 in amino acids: CASSLVTGANTEAFF. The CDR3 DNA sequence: TGTGCCAGCAGCTTAGTTACAGGGGCGAACACTGAAGCTTTCTTT. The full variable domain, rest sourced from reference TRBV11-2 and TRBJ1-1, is EAGVAQSPRYKIIEKRQSVAFWCNPISGHATLYWYQQILGQGPKLLIQFQNNGVVDDSQLPKDRFSAERLKGVDSTLKIQPAKLEDSAVYLCASSLVTGANTEAFFGQGTRLTVV.

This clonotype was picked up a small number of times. Here the CDR3 reads CASSSLRRQGDNSPLHF. CDR3 nucleotide sequence: TGTGCCAGCAGCTCCCTTAGGCGACAGGGTGATAATTCACCCCTCCACTTT. This rearrangement joins TRBV11-2 to TRBJ1-6; 7 bases map to TRBD1. CDR1 and CDR2 from the germline V gene are SGHAT and FQNNGV. CDR3 length: 17 amino acids. V lost 4 bases and J lost 5; bases outside the gene matches: 11.

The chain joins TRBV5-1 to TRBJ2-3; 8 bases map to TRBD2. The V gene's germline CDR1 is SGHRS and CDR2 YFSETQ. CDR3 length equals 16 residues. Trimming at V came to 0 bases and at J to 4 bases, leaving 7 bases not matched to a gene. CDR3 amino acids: CASSLATGGRADTQYF. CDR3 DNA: TGCGCCAGCAGCTTGGCGACGGGAGGGAGGGCAGATACGCAGTATTTT.

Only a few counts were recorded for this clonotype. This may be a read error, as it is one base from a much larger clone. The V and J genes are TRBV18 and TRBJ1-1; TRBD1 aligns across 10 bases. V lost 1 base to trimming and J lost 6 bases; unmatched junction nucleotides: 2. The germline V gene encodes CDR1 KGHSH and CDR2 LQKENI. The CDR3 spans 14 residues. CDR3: CASSPRTGGAEAFF. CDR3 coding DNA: TGTGCCAGCTCACCACGGACAGGGGGGGCTGAAGCTTTCTTT.

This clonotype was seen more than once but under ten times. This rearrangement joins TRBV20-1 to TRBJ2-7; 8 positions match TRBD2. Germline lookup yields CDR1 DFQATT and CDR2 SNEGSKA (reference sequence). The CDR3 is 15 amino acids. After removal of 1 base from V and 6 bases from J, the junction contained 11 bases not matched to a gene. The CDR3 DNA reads TGCAGTGCTAGAGGTCCCACGGGAGGGCCGGGCGAGCAGTACTTC. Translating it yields CSARGPTGGPGEQYF.

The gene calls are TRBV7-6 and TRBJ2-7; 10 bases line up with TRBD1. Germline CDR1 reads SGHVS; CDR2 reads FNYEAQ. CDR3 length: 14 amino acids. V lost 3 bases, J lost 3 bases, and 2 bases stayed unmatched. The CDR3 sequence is CASSLTGGDYEQYF. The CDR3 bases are TGTGCCAGCAGCTTGACAGGGGGCGACTACGAGCAGTACTTC.

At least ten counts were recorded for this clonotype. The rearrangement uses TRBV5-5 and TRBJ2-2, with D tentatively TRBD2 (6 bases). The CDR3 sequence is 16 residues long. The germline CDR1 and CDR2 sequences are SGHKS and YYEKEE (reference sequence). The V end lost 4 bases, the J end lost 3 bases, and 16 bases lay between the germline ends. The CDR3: CASSPRLREYTGELFF. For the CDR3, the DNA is TGTGCCAGCAGCCCTAGGTTACGGGAGTACACCGGGGAGCTGTTTTTT.

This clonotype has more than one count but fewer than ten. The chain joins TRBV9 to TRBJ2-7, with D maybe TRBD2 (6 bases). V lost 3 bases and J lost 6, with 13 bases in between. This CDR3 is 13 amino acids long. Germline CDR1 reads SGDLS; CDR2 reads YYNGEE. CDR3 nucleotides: TGTGCCAGCAGCGATATGGGAGGCGGCGAGCAGTACTTC. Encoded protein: CASSDMGGGEQYF.

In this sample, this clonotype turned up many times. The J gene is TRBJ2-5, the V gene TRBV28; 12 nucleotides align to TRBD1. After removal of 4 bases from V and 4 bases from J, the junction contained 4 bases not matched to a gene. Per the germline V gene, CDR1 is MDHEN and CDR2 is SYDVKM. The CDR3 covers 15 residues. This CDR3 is CASSSPGQGAETQYF. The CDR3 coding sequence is TGTGCCAGCAGTTCACCGGGACAGGGGGCAGAGACCCAGTACTTC. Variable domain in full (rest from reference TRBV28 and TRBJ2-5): DVKVTQSSRYLVKRTGEKVFLECVQDMDHENMFWYRQDPGLGLRLIYFSYDVKMKEKGDIPEGYSVSREKKERFSLILESASTNQTSMYLCASSSPGQGAETQYFGPGTRLLVL.

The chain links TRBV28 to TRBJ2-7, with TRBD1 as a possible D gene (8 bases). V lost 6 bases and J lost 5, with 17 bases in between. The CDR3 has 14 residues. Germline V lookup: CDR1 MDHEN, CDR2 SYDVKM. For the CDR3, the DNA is TGTGCCAGCAGGCCACAGGGGGGGAGGGACGAGCAGTACTTC. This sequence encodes CASRPQGGRDEQYF.

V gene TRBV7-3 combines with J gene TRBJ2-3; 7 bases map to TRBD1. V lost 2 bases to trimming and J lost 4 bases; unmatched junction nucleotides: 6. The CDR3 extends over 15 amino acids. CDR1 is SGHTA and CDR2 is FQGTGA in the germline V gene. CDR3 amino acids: CASSLSQGVADTQYF. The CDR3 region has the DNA TGTGCCAGCAGCTTATCGCAGGGGGTCGCAGATACGCAGTATTTT.

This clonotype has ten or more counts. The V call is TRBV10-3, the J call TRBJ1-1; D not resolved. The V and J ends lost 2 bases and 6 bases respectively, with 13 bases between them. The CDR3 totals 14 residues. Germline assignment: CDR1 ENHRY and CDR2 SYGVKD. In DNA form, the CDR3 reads TGTGCCATCAGTGAGGGGCAGACGTTCTCTGAAGCTTTCTTT. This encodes CAISEGQTFSEAFF.

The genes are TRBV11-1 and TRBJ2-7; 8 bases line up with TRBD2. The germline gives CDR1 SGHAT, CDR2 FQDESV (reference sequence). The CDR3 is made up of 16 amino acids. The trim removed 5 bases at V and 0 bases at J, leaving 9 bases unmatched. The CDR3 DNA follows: TGTGCCAGCAGCCCATGGGCCAGCGGGAGCTCCTACGAGCAGTACTTC. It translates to CASSPWASGSSYEQYF.

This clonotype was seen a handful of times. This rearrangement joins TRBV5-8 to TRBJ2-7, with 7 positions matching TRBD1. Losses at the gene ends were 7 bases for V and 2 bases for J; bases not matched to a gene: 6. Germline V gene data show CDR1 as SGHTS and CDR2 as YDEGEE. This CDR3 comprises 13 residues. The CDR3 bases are TGTGCCAGCCCCGACAGGGCTACCTACGAGCAGTACTTC. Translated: CASPDRATYEQYF.

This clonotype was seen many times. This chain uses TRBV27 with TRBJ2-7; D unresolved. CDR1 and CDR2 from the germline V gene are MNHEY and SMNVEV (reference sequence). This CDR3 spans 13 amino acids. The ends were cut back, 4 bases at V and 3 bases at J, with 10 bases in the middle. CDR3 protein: CASSWAGDYEQYF. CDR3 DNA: TGTGCCAGCAGTTGGGCAGGTGACTACGAGCAGTACTTC.

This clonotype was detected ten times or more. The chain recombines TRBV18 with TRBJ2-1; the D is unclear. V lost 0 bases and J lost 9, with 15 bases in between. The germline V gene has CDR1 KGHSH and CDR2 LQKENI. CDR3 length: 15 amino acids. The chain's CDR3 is CASSPPLQRWGEQFF. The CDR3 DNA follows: TGTGCCAGCTCACCACCGCTCCAGCGATGGGGTGAGCAGTTCTTC.

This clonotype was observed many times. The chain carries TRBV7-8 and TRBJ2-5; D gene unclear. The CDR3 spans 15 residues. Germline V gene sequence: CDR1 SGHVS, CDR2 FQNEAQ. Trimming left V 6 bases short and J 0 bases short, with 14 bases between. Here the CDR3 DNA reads TGTGCCAGCAGTCAGACTGGACCGTACCAAGAGACCCAGTACTTC. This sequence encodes CASSQTGPYQETQYF.

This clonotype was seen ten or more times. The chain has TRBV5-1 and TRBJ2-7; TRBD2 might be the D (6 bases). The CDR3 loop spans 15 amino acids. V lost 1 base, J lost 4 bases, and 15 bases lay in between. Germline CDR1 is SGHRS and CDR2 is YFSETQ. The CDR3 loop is CASSLRSTSSYEQYF. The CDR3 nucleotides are TGCGCCAGCAGCTTGCGGAGTACTAGCAGTTACGAGCAGTACTTC.

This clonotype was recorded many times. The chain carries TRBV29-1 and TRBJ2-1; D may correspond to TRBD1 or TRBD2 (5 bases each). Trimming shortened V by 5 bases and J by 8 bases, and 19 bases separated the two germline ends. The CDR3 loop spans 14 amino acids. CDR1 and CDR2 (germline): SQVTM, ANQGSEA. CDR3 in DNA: TGCAGCGTTTACGGGACCCGCTTGTTCCATGAGCAGTTCTTC. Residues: CSVYGTRLFHEQFF.